Shown below are 23 T cell receptor beta chains from a single sample sequenced in a study of cytomegalovirus exposure and HLA in healthy donors. Profiling relied on immunoSEQ multiplex PCR, and the TCRdb table lists in-frame clones only, not all of them. The table has a few hundred thousand clones, around 80% seen once; the top ten hold around 15%. Input material: PBMCs. All receptors come from a woman in her thirties in good health and CMV-seropositive.

V usage is TRBV20-1 and J usage is TRBJ2-7, with D hard to call. Deletions cut 3 bases from V and 3 bases from J, with 0 bases between. The CDR3 loop spans 9 amino acids. CDR1 and CDR2 (germline): DFQATT, SNEGSKA (reference sequence). CDR3 sequence reads: CSASYEQYF. CDR3 nucleotides: TGCAGTGCTAGCTACGAGCAGTACTTC.

In this sample, this clone turned up a few times. The rearrangement joins TRBV7-8 to TRBJ2-7; TRBD2 is a possible D gene (6 bases). Deletions cut 5 bases from V and 0 bases from J, with 23 bases between. The CDR3 extends over 18 amino acids. Germline assignment: CDR1 SGHVS and CDR2 FQNEAQ. The CDR3 coding sequence is TGTGCCAGCAGCCCTCGTCCAGCGGACTATCTTAGCTCCTACGAGCAGTACTTC. Its translation: CASSPRPADYLSSYEQYF.

The chain employs TRBV11-3 and TRBJ2-1, with TRBD2 identical over 11 bases. The CDR3 runs to 16 residues. The V segment lost 5 bases and the J segment 5 bases; nucleotides outside the gene matches: 8. Germline CDR1 SGHNT, CDR2 YENEEA. The CDR3 spells CASSAGLAGTHNEQFF. The CDR3 nucleotides are TGTGCCAGCAGCGCTGGACTAGCGGGTACGCACAATGAGCAGTTCTTC.

The chain recombines TRBV11-2 with TRBJ1-2; D uncertain. Germline V gene data show CDR1 as SGHAT and CDR2 as FQNNGV. The V end was cut by 1 base, the J end by 5 bases, with 11 bases between. This CDR3 is built from 14 residues. DNA for the CDR3: TGTGCCAGCAGCTTAGCGGAACGGTCTTATGGCTACACCTTC. It encodes CASSLAERSYGYTF.

The gene calls are TRBV7-8 and TRBJ1-5, with a weak D call TRBD1 (5 bases). The CDR3 is 15 residues long. Looked up from germline, CDR1 is SGHVS and CDR2 is FQNEAQ. Deletions cut 1 base from V and 3 bases from J, with 10 bases between. The CDR3 nucleotides are TGTGCCAGCAGCTTAGTACCAGGGAACAATCAGCCCCAGCATTTT. Residues: CASSLVPGNNQPQHF.

The CDR3 nucleotides read TGTGCCAGCAGCGGTAGCGGGAGTGACACCGGGGAGCTGTTTTTT. This sequence encodes CASSGSGSDTGELFF. The gene calls are TRBV9 and TRBJ2-2; 9 bases map to TRBD2. Germline CDR1 and CDR2: SGDLS and YYNGEE. The CDR3 extends over 15 amino acids. J gave up 3 bases and V 3 bases, and 3 bases lay outside the gene matches.

This chain links TRBV6-1 with TRBJ2-7, with D unclear. CDR3 length equals 13 residues. CDR1 is MNHNS, CDR2 SASEGT, per germline. V lost 0 bases to trimming and J lost 3 bases, with 6 bases between them. The CDR3 DNA reads TGTGCCAGCAGTGAAGCGGGAAACTACGAGCAGTACTTC. Translation: CASSEAGNYEQYF.

This clone was observed once. V gene TRBV2 combines with J gene TRBJ2-2, with 9 positions matching TRBD2. The CDR3 runs 18 residues. The V segment lost 5 bases and the J segment 1 base; nucleotides outside the gene matches: 11. Germline V lookup: CDR1 SNHLY, CDR2 FYNNEI. CDR3 residues: CASSKNRLAEKNTGELFF. For the CDR3, the DNA is TGTGCCAGCAGTAAAAACAGACTAGCGGAAAAGAACACCGGGGAGCTGTTTTTT.

In nucleotides, the CDR3 is TGCGCCAGCAGCCAAGAAGCGGTGACAGGGGGCTTCGATGAGCAGTTCTTC. It yields the protein CASSQEAVTGGFDEQFF. The chain combines TRBV4-1 with TRBJ2-1; TRBD1 matches 10 bases. The J segment lost 8 bases and the V segment lost 0 bases, leaving 10 bases of the junction unmatched. Germline CDR1 is MGHRA and CDR2 is YSYEKL. This CDR3 contains 17 residues.

The sample holds many counts of this clone. The chain joins TRBV2 to TRBJ2-1; D remains unclear. CDR3 size: 13 residues. The V end lost 7 bases, the J end lost 4 bases, and 11 bases lay between the germline ends. From germline, CDR1 is SNHLY and CDR2 FYNNEI. CDR3 sequence: CASTATPYNEQFF. The CDR3, as DNA: TGTGCCAGCACGGCGACTCCGTACAATGAGCAGTTCTTC.

This chain connects TRBV15 to TRBJ1-2, with D unclear. Germline V gene data show CDR1 as LNHNV and CDR2 as YYDKDF (reference sequence). The V end was cut by 3 bases, the J end by 5 bases, with 10 bases between. The CDR3 runs 13 residues. The CDR3 DNA reads as TGTGCCACCAGCAGTACTACCCTTTATGGCTACACCTTC. Translated: CATSSTTLYGYTF.

The rearrangement joins TRBV6-1 to TRBJ1-1, with no clear D. Trimming stripped 2 bases from V and 6 bases from J, with 19 bases between. Germline loops: CDR1 MNHNS, CDR2 SASEGT. The CDR3 runs 16 residues. Here the CDR3 reads CASSEFLIGSVAEAFF. The CDR3 nucleotides read TGTGCCAGCAGTGAATTTTTAATTGGGTCTGTCGCTGAAGCTTTCTTT.

This chain uses TRBV27 with TRBJ1-1, with a weak D call TRBD1 (5 bases). The CDR3 consists of 13 residues. The V gene lost 6 bases and the J gene lost 0 bases, with 8 bases spanning the gap. Germline CDR1 reads MNHEY; CDR2 reads SMNVEV (reference sequence). The CDR3 region has the DNA TGTGCCAGCAGCAGACAGTTGAACACTGAAGCTTTCTTT. Its protein product is CASSRQLNTEAFF.

CDR3 nucleotides: TGTGCCAGCAGGCCTTTCCATAGTAACTATGGCTACACCTTC. Translated, it gives CASRPFHSNYGYTF. This chain uses TRBV2 with TRBJ1-2; D remains ambiguous. V was clipped by 6 bases and J by 1 base, with 12 bases between them. This CDR3 comprises 14 residues. Germline-derived CDR1 and CDR2 are SNHLY and FYNNEI.

V is TRBV9 and J is TRBJ2-6; D ambiguous. V shed 0 bases and J shed 13 bases, with 17 bases lying between them. This CDR3 has 15 amino acids. Germline V gives CDR1 SGDLS, CDR2 YYNGEE. The CDR3 here is CASSVGASVAAVLTF. The CDR3 DNA reads TGTGCCAGCAGCGTAGGGGCTTCTGTTGCAGCAGTCCTGACTTTC. Looking up the rest from reference TRBV9 and TRBJ2-6 gives the full variable domain: DSGVTQTPKHLITATGQRVTLRCSPRSGDLSVYWYQQSLDQGLQFLIQYYNGEERAKGNILERFSAQQFPDLHSELNLSSLELGDSALYFCASSVGASVAAVLTFGAGSRLTVL.

J is TRBJ2-5 and V is TRBV7-9, with 10 bases that match TRBD2. Germline V lookup: CDR1 SEHNR, CDR2 FQNEAQ (reference sequence). The CDR3 spans 15 residues. The J segment lost 4 bases and the V segment lost 3 bases, leaving 5 bases of the junction unmatched. The CDR3: CASSLRVAGGETQYF. CDR3 bases: TGTGCCAGCAGCTTGAGGGTAGCGGGAGGAGAGACCCAGTACTTC.

The rearrangement links TRBV6-4 to TRBJ1-5, with TRBD1 as a possible D gene (6 bases). V was cut by 3 bases and J by 9 bases, with 15 bases left in between. CDR3 size: 14 residues. Germline V lookup: CDR1 MRHNA, CDR2 SNTAGT. Here the CDR3 DNA reads TGTGCCAGCAGTGAACAGGGATCCTCGGGGCCCCAGCATTTT. Translation: CASSEQGSSGPQHF.

This clone was seen a few times. V gene TRBV7-3 combines with J gene TRBJ1-1; no clear D. The CDR3 runs to 13 residues. CDR1 SGHTA and CDR2 FQGTGA come from the germline V gene. V lost 3 bases to trimming and J lost 1 base, with 6 bases between them. This chain's CDR3 is CASSFRSNTEAFF. The CDR3 nucleotides are TGTGCCAGCAGCTTTAGATCGAACACTGAAGCTTTCTTT.

The chain links TRBV6-1 to TRBJ2-7, with 7 bases lining up with TRBD1. The length of the CDR3 is 14 residues. CDR1 is MNHNS and CDR2 is SASEGT in the germline V gene. Trimming at V came to 6 bases and at J to 2 bases, leaving 7 bases not matched to a gene. As DNA, the CDR3 is TGTGCCAGCAGCTCCGTACAGGGGACCTACGAGCAGTACTTC. Its protein is CASSSVQGTYEQYF.

This clone was observed a single time. The chain employs TRBV5-1 and TRBJ2-6; TRBD1 matches at 10 bases. Germline trimming cut 2 bases from V and 1 base from J; bases unmatched to any gene: 9. Germline V CDR1 and CDR2: SGHRS, YFSETQ. The CDR3 sequence is 19 residues long. The CDR3 region is CASSFRLPGQGSGANVLTF. CDR3 nucleotide sequence: TGCGCCAGCAGCTTTCGCCTACCGGGACAGGGGTCTGGGGCCAACGTCCTGACTTTC.

This rearrangement joins TRBV7-9 to TRBJ2-1; D is unclear. This CDR3 is built from 16 residues. V lost 1 base to trimming and J lost 0 bases, with 10 bases between them. Germline V gene sequence: CDR1 SEHNR, CDR2 FQNEAQ (reference sequence). CDR3 amino acids: CASSLDSRSSYNEQFF. CDR3 nucleotide sequence: TGTGCCAGCAGCTTAGACAGCCGGTCCTCCTACAATGAGCAGTTCTTC.

The V and J genes are TRBV13 and TRBJ2-1; D is ambiguous. Germline V gene data show CDR1 as PRHDT and CDR2 as FYEKMQ (reference sequence). Deletions cut 5 bases from V and 0 bases from J, with 11 bases between. This CDR3 has 15 amino acids. CDR3 sequence reads: CASSPWTYSYNEQFF. In DNA form, the CDR3 reads TGTGCCAGCAGCCCTTGGACCTACTCCTACAATGAGCAGTTCTTC.

The chain has TRBV19 and TRBJ1-2, with 8 bases lining up with TRBD1. This CDR3 comprises 13 residues. Germline loops: CDR1 LNHDA, CDR2 SQIVND (reference sequence). V lost 7 bases, J lost 3 bases, and 4 bases stayed unmatched. The CDR3 region is CASNPGQDYGYTF. For the CDR3, the DNA is TGTGCCAGTAACCCGGGACAGGACTATGGCTACACCTTC.